This passage covers 32 T cell receptor beta chains from one sample sequenced in a study of blood T cells in healthy people across ages. Next came a second PCR, run for about 7 to 12 cycles, which used a sample-barcoded 5' primer along with a J-beta primer mix. TCRdb independently ran MiXCR on the 5' RACE reads; one entry per CDR3 protein. The sample records over 1,500,000 distinct CDR3 sequences, roughly two fifths being singletons. The material sequenced was blood. These receptor sequences come from a human donor in good health.

V and J are TRBV6-6 and TRBJ2-3; perhaps D is TRBD1 or TRBD2 (6 bases each). CDR3 length: 16 residues. Between the trimmed V and J ends, which lost 0 bases and 3 bases, there was a span of 13 bases. Per germline, CDR1 MNHNY and CDR2 SVGAGI (reference sequence). CDR3 amino acids: CASSYSRGHSTDTQYF. The CDR3 region has the DNA TGTGCCAGCAGTTACTCACGGGGGCACTCGACAGATACGCAGTATTTT.

This clonotype has only a few counts. The V gene is TRBV6-2 or TRBV6-3, the J gene TRBJ2-5; the match to TRBD2 covers 11 bases. Germline V gene data show CDR1 as MNHEY and CDR2 as SVGEGT. V shed 7 bases, J shed 1 base, and the junction held 8 bases outside the gene matches. CDR3 length: 16 amino acids. The DNA of the CDR3 is TGTGCCAGCAAGCCGGGACTAGCGGAGATCCAAGAGACCCAGTACTTC. Its translation is CASKPGLAEIQETQYF.

This clonotype has ten or more counts. The J gene is TRBJ2-3, the V gene TRBV20-1, with unresolved D. Trimming stripped 5 bases from V and 4 bases from J, with 16 bases between. The CDR3 covers 14 residues. Germline CDR1 reads DFQATT; CDR2 reads SNEGSKA (reference sequence). CDR3 residues: CSAPLIGVADTQYF. The CDR3 DNA follows: TGCAGTGCTCCGCTGATCGGCGTGGCAGATACGCAGTATTTT.

In DNA form, the CDR3 reads TGCGCCAGCAGCCAAGAGGTTTTGAGGGGCGGTGAGACCCAGTACTTC. Amino acids: CASSQEVLRGGETQYF. V and J are TRBV4-3 and TRBJ2-5; D may correspond to TRBD1 or TRBD2 (5 bases each). Trimming removed 0 bases at V and 5 bases at J, with 16 bases between. The CDR3 contains 16 residues. Germline loops: CDR1 LGHNA, CDR2 YSLEER.

As for this clonotype: A single base separates this from a much larger clone, so it may be a read error. V gene TRBV7-9 combines with J gene TRBJ1-1; D is ambiguous. This CDR3 is built from 12 residues. V lost 1 base to trimming and J lost 4 bases, with 4 bases between them. The germline V gene has CDR1 SEHNR and CDR2 FQNEAQ (reference sequence). In nucleotides, the CDR3 is TGTGCCAGCAGCTTAGACCCCACTGAAGCTTTCTTT. It yields the protein CASSLDPTEAFF.

Notes on this clonotype: A much larger clone differs by one base, so this may be a read error. V gene TRBV11-2 combines with J gene TRBJ1-4; D may be TRBD1 (6 bases). The germline V gene has CDR1 SGHAT and CDR2 FQNNGV. The CDR3 runs to 13 residues. The CDR3 sequence: CASSSLRGVKRFF. Here the CDR3 DNA reads TGTGCCAGCAGCTCGCTAAGGGGGGTAAAACGGTTTTTT.

The J gene is TRBJ1-6, the V gene TRBV3-1; D is unresolved. Deletions cut 4 bases from V and 4 bases from J, with 14 bases between. Germline CDR1 LGHDT, CDR2 YNNKEL (reference sequence). The length of the CDR3 is 16 residues. CDR3 residues: CASSLNVRVYNSPLHF. The CDR3 region has the DNA TGTGCCAGCAGCCTAAACGTGCGGGTTTATAATTCACCCCTCCACTTT.

In regard to this clonotype: One end of the junction is discordant with germline, which a read error may explain. The genes are TRBV4-1 and TRBJ2-6; D is tentatively TRBD1 or TRBD2 (5 bases each). CDR3 length equals 16 residues. CDR1 is MGHRA and CDR2 is YSYEKL in the germline V gene. The CDR3 region has the DNA TGCGCCAGCAGCCAGGAGCGGCCCTCTGGGGCCAACGTCCCGACTTTC. It translates to CASSQERPSGANVPTF.

The chain uses TRBV14 and TRBJ2-5; D possibly corresponds to TRBD1 (5 bases). TRBJ2-7 explains the end of the DNA better; the J call may be wrong. The CDR3 has 14 amino acids. Germline loops: CDR1 SGHDN, CDR2 FVKESK. CDR3 in amino acids: CASSRRRVDYEQYF. The DNA of the CDR3 is TGTGCCAGCAGCCGACGCAGGGTCGACTACGAGCAGTACTTC.

J is TRBJ2-4 and V is TRBV2; possibly TRBD2 for D (5 bases). Near its end, the DNA agrees better with TRBJ2-7, so the J call may be wrong. CDR1 is SNHLY, CDR2 FYNNEI, per germline. The CDR3 consists of 12 residues. The CDR3 sequence: CASMEADYEQYF. CDR3 coding DNA: TGTGCCAGCATGGAGGCAGACTACGAGCAGTACTTC.

This clonotype turned up a few times. The V gene is TRBV29-1, the J gene TRBJ1-2; no definite D call. This CDR3 region has 12 residues. The ends were cut back, 2 bases at V and 4 bases at J, with 8 bases in the middle. Germline values: CDR1 SQVTM, CDR2 ANQGSEA. The CDR3 bases are TGCAGCGTTGAAACGAGGTTCTATGGCTACACCTTC. Translating gives CSVETRFYGYTF.

Only a few counts were recorded for this clonotype. J is TRBJ1-4 and V is TRBV5-1; no reliable D call. V lost 5 bases and J lost 2, with 10 bases in between. The CDR3 runs 14 residues. Germline V gene sequence: CDR1 SGHRS, CDR2 YFSETQ. CDR3: CASRESSTNEKLFF. CDR3 nucleotide sequence: TGCGCCAGCAGGGAGTCTTCGACTAATGAAAAACTGTTTTTT. The variable domain in full, completed from reference TRBV5-1 and TRBJ1-4, reads KAGVTQTPRYLIKTRGQQVTLSCSPISGHRSVSWYQQTPGQGLQFLFEYFSETQRNKGNFPGRFSGRQFSNSRSEMNVSTLELGDSALYLCASRESSTNEKLFFGSGTQLSVL.

This clonotype has more than one count but fewer than ten. CDR3 loop: CASSPFPNSGHFYEQYF. The CDR3 DNA follows: TGTGCCAGCAGTCCCTTTCCAAATTCGGGACACTTCTACGAGCAGTACTTC. The rearrangement links TRBV7-9 to TRBJ2-7; a possible D gene is TRBD1 (6 bases). From germline, CDR1 is SEHNR and CDR2 FQNEAQ (reference sequence). Between the trimmed V and J ends, which lost 6 bases and 3 bases, there was a span of 24 bases. This CDR3 has 17 amino acids.

V gene TRBV7-9 combines with J gene TRBJ2-3, with TRBD1 identical over 11 bases. The V segment lost 2 bases and the J segment 4 bases; nucleotides outside the gene matches: 2. There are 15 residues in the CDR3. Germline CDR1 is SEHNR and CDR2 is FQNEAQ (reference sequence). Here the CDR3 reads CASSLKGQGADTQYF. In DNA, the CDR3 is TGTGCCAGCAGCTTAAAGGGACAGGGGGCAGATACGCAGTATTTT.

This clonotype was counted only a few times. This sequence joins TRBV20-1 and TRBJ1-2; TRBD1 might be the D (5 bases). The germline CDR1 and CDR2 sequences are DFQATT and SNEGSKA (reference sequence). Trimming pared 0 bases from V and 3 bases from J, leaving 14 bases between. The CDR3 runs to 15 residues. The CDR3 reads CSARDSGKGYYGYTF. In DNA form, the CDR3 reads TGCAGTGCTAGAGATTCTGGGAAGGGGTACTATGGCTACACCTTC.

As for this clonotype: A read error may explain this, as a much larger clone is one base away. The rearrangement joins TRBV6-5 to TRBJ1-2; no reliable D call. From germline, CDR1 is MNHEY and CDR2 SVGAGI. The CDR3 loop spans 13 amino acids. V was clipped by 7 bases and J by 4 bases, with 13 bases between them. The CDR3 protein is CASTAEPPYGYTF. The CDR3 DNA follows: TGTGCCAGCACCGCTGAACCCCCCTATGGCTACACCTTC.

This clonotype came up a few times. The chain employs TRBV12-3 or TRBV12-4 and TRBJ2-3; 7 positions match TRBD1. The trim removed 3 bases at V and 6 bases at J, leaving 6 bases unmatched. The CDR3 is 14 residues long. The CDR3 coding sequence is TGTGCCAGCAGTTTGAACAGGGGCATGGATACGCAGTATTTT. As protein: CASSLNRGMDTQYF.

This sequence joins TRBV5-1 and TRBJ1-2; D call uncertain. The germline CDR1 and CDR2 sequences are SGHRS and YFSETQ. V was shortened by 4 bases and J by 3 bases, with 13 bases between the two germline ends. This CDR3 comprises 14 residues. Here the CDR3 reads CASSAFGGHYGYTF. DNA of the CDR3: TGCGCCAGCAGCGCATTCGGAGGGCACTATGGCTACACCTTC. Full variable domain (remainder filled in from reference TRBV5-1 and TRBJ1-2): KAGVTQTPRYLIKTRGQQVTLSCSPISGHRSVSWYQQTPGQGLQFLFEYFSETQRNKGNFPGRFSGRQFSNSRSEMNVSTLELGDSALYLCASSAFGGHYGYTFGSGTRLTVV.

There are many counts of this clonotype. This chain connects TRBV11-1 to TRBJ2-7, with 7 bases fitting TRBD1. Germline V CDR1 and CDR2: SGHAT, FQDESV (reference sequence). V trimming: 5 bases; J trimming: 0 bases; junction bases outside the gene matches: 7. The CDR3 length is 15 residues. The DNA for the CDR3 is TGTGCCAGCAGCGTAGGGGGCTCAAGCTCCTACGAGCAGTACTTC. It is translated as CASSVGGSSSYEQYF.

V gene TRBV4-2 combines with J gene TRBJ1-2; no clear D. The CDR3 is made up of 14 amino acids. The V end lost 3 bases, the J end lost 7 bases, and 15 bases lay between the germline ends. Looked up from germline, CDR1 is LGHNA and CDR2 is YNFKEQ. The CDR3 loop reads CASSQSGGQIGYTF. CDR3 DNA: TGTGCCAGCAGCCAGTCCGGTGGGCAAATTGGCTACACCTTC.

A note on this clonotype: One end of the junction is discordant with germline, which a read error may explain. This rearrangement joins TRBV6-1 to TRBJ2-3; the D is unclear. CDR3 size: 11 residues. Germline lookup yields CDR1 MNHNS and CDR2 SASEGT. CDR3 region: CASGEPDTQYF. DNA for the CDR3: TGTGCCAGCGGTGAACCAGATACGCAGTATTTT.

This clonotype was recorded only once. The chain carries TRBV7-2 and TRBJ2-2, with 15 bases matching TRBD2. J lost 6 bases, V lost 5 bases, and 10 bases had no gene match. The CDR3 consists of 18 residues. The germline V gene has CDR1 SGHTA and CDR2 FQGNSA. The DNA of the CDR3 is TGTGCCAGCAGCCGGACTAGCGGGGGGGCAGGATCATCCGGGGAGCTGTTTTTT. Amino acids: CASSRTSGGAGSSGELFF.

This chain connects TRBV28 to TRBJ1-5; D unclear. This CDR3 has 9 residues. Trimming left V 5 bases short and J 9 bases short, with 2 bases between. Germline CDR1 reads MDHEN; CDR2 reads SYDVKM. The CDR3 nucleotides read TGTGCCAGCAGTCCGCCCCAGCATTTT. It translates to CASSPPQHF.

This chain connects TRBV3-1 to TRBJ2-5; D may be TRBD1 or TRBD2 (5 bases each). The germline CDR1 and CDR2 sequences are LGHDT and YNNKEL (reference sequence). The CDR3 loop spans 16 amino acids. Trimming stripped 4 bases from V and 1 base from J, with 16 bases between. The CDR3 here is CASSRGVGLSQETQYF. CDR3 DNA: TGTGCCAGCAGCCGAGGGGTAGGCCTGTCCCAAGAGACCCAGTACTTC.

The chain couples TRBV6-4 to TRBJ2-1; 13 bases map to TRBD2. Trimming cost V 3 bases and J 0 bases; bases outside gene matches: 5. The CDR3 contains 18 residues. Germline CDR1 MRHNA, CDR2 SNTAGT. DNA for the CDR3: TGTGCCAGCAGTGATACTAGCGGGGGGGCTAGCTCCTACAATGAGCAGTTCTTC. Protein product: CASSDTSGGASSYNEQFF.

This chain joins TRBV4-3 and TRBJ2-5; 12 positions agree with TRBD2. Matching the DNA end better, TRBJ2-7 makes the J call doubtful. The CDR3 totals 15 residues. Per the germline V gene, CDR1 is LGHNA and CDR2 is YSLEER. DNA of the CDR3: TGCGCCAGCAGCCAAGGGACTAGCGGGATCCACGAGCAGTACTTC. It encodes CASSQGTSGIHEQYF.

This clonotype was found a few times. This chain links TRBV11-1 with TRBJ2-4; possibly TRBD1 for D (6 bases). Trimming shortened V by 3 bases and J by 13 bases, and 16 bases separated the two germline ends. Germline CDR1 and CDR2: SGHAT and FQDESV (reference sequence). The CDR3 has 13 amino acids. CDR3 DNA sequence: TGTGCCAGCAGCTTCGACAGGAACAATGAGCAGTACTTC. Amino acids: CASSFDRNNEQYF.

The rearrangement uses TRBV20-1 and TRBJ2-7, with TRBD2 matching over 7 bases. This CDR3 has 14 amino acids. The germline CDR1 and CDR2 sequences are DFQATT and SNEGSKA (reference sequence). Unmatched junction bases numbered 7, after V lost 5 bases and J lost 0 bases. CDR3 loop: CSAPSGAISYEQYF. The CDR3 DNA reads TGCAGTGCTCCGAGCGGGGCCATCTCCTACGAGCAGTACTTC.

The chain employs TRBV27 and TRBJ2-4; no clear D. The CDR3 length is 16 residues. Germline-derived CDR1 and CDR2 are MNHEY and SMNVEV (reference sequence). Between the trimmed V and J ends, which lost 3 bases and 16 bases, there was a span of 28 bases. CDR3 sequence reads: CASSLVMSGPSYEHYF. Here the CDR3 DNA reads TGTGCCAGCAGTTTGGTCATGAGTGGCCCCTCCTACGAGCATTACTTC.

The chain joins TRBV6-1 to TRBJ2-1; no clear D. The CDR3 consists of 15 residues. V lost 7 bases, J lost 2 bases, and 15 bases lay in between. The germline CDR1 and CDR2 sequences are MNHNS and SASEGT. This chain's CDR3 is CASNRAVGPYNEQFF. The CDR3 DNA reads TGTGCCAGCAATAGGGCGGTCGGACCCTACAATGAGCAGTTCTTC.

The genes are TRBV29-1 and TRBJ2-3; D is possibly TRBD2 (7 bases). The germline V gene has CDR1 SQVTM and CDR2 ANQGSEA. The V end was cut by 7 bases, the J end by 6 bases, with 20 bases between. The CDR3 is 14 amino acids. DNA of the CDR3: TGCAGCGCCACCCGGGACGCGGGGGCTGATACGCAGTATTTT. Protein: CSATRDAGADTQYF.

This chain uses TRBV29-1 with TRBJ2-3, with a weak D call TRBD2 (5 bases). CDR3 length equals 12 residues. Germline V gene sequence: CDR1 SQVTM, CDR2 ANQGSEA. V lost 4 bases and J lost 13, with 18 bases in between. Written as DNA, the CDR3 is TGCAGCGTTGTTGTATTGGCGAGGGTAAAGTATTTT. This sequence encodes CSVVVLARVKYF.